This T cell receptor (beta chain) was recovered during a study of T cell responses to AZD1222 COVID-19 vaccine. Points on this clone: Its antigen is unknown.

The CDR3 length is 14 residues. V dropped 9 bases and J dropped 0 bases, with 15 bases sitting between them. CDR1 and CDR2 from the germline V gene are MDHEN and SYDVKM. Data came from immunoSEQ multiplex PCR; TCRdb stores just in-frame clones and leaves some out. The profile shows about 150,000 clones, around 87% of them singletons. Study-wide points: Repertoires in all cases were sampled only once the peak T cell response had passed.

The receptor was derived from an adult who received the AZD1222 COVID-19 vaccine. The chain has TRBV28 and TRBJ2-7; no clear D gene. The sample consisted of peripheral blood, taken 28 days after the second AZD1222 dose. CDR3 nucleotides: TGTGCCAGTCGCAGGCACGGTGTCTCCTACGAGCAGTACTTC. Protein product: CASRRHGVSYEQYF.